The T cell receptor beta chain described here comes from a study of vaccination and CD4 T cells after COVID-19. Treatment of the sample: approximately 9-day PBMC culture with coronavirus spike peptide pools or control peptides (ViraFEST assay). The authors replaced half the medium with fresh IL-2 medium on days 3 and 7. As regards this clonotype: Its antigen is currently unknown.

The Oncomine TCR Beta short-read assay was applied to DNA of cultured CD4+ T cells. The source of extracted genomic DNA was cultured CD4+ T cells. TCRdb ran MiXCR on the PCR reads and lists one entry per CDR3 protein. The sample yields 20,000 or so distinct CDR3 sequences, more than 20% seen once. V gave up 0 bases and J gave up 1 base, with 9 bases separating them. The CDR3 length is 15 residues. Looked up from germline, CDR1 is SGDLS and CDR2 is YYNGEE. The rearrangement links TRBV9 to TRBJ2-3; D uncertain. The clonotype originates from a human donor with COVID-19. The sample consisted of cultured CD4+ T cells from blood. The CDR3 DNA is TGTGCCAGCAGCGTAGAGGCTACGCGCACAGATACGCAGTATTTT. Translating gives CASSVEATRTDTQYF.